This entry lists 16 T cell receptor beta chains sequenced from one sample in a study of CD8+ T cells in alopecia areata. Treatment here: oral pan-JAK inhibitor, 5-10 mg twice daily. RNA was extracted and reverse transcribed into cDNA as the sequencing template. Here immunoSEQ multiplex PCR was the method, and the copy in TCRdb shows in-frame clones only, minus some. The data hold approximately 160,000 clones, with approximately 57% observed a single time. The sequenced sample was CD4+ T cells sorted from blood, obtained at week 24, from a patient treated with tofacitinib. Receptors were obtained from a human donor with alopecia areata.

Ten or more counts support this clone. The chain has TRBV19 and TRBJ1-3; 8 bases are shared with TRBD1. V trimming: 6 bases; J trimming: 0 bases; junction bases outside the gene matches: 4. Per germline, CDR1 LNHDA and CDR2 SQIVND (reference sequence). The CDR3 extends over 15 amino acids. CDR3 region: CASRTGTGSGNTIYF. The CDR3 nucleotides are TGTGCCAGTAGGACCGGGACAGGCTCTGGAAACACCATATATTTT.

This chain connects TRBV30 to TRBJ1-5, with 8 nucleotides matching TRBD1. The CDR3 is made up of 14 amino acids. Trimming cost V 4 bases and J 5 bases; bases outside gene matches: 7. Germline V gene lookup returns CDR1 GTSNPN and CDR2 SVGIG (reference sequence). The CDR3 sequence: CAWTRDRLHQPQHF. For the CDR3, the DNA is TGTGCCTGGACCCGGGACAGGTTACATCAGCCCCAGCATTTT.

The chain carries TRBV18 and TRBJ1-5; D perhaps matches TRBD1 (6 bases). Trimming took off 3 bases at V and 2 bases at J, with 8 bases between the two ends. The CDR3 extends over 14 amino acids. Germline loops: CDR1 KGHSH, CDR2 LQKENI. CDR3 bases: TGTGCCAGCTCACCGGACAGCCGCAATCAGCCCCAGCATTTT. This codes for CASSPDSRNQPQHF.

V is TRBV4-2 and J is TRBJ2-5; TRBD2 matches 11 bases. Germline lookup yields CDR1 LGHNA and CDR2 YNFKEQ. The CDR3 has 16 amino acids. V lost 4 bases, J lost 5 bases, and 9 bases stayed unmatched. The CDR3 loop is CASSPGLAGMGETQYF. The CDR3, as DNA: TGTGCCAGCAGCCCAGGACTAGCGGGTATGGGGGAGACCCAGTACTTC.

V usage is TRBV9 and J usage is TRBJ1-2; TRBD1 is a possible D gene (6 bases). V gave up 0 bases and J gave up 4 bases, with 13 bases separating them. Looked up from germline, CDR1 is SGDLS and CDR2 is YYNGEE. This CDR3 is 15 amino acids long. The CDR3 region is CASSVAEGGIYGYTF. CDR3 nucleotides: TGTGCCAGCAGCGTAGCCGAGGGGGGCATCTATGGCTACACCTTC. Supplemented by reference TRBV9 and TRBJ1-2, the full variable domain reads DSGVTQTPKHLITATGQRVTLRCSPRSGDLSVYWYQQSLDQGLQFLIQYYNGEERAKGNILERFSAQQFPDLHSELNLSSLELGDSALYFCASSVAEGGIYGYTFGSGTRLTVV.

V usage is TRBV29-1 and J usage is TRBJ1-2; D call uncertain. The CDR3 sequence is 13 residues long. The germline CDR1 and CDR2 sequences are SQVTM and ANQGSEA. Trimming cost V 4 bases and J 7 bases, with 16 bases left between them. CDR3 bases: TGCAGCGTTGGACCGGGCCTTTCCCGTGGCTACACCTTC. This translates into CSVGPGLSRGYTF. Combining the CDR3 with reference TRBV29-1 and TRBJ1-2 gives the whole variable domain SAVISQKPSRDICQRGTSLTIQCQVDSQVTMMFWYRQQPGQSLTLIATANQGSEATYESGFVIDKFPISRPNLTFSTLTVSNMSPEDSSIYLCSVGPGLSRGYTFGSGTRLTVV.

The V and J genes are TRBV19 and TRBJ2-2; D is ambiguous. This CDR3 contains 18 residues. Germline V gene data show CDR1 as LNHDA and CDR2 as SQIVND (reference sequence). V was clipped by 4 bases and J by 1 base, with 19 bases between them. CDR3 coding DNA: TGTGCCAGTAGTACCCCTGAAGGTGGTGGGTGGAACACCGGGGAGCTGTTTTTT. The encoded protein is CASSTPEGGGWNTGELFF.

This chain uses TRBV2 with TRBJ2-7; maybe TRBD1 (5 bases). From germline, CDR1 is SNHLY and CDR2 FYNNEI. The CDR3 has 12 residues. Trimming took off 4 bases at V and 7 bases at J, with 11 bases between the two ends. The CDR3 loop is CASSARVGEQYF. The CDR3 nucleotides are TGTGCCAGCAGTGCCAGGGTGGGGGAGCAGTACTTC. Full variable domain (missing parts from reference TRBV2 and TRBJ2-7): EPEVTQTPSHQVTQMGQEVILRCVPISNHLYFYWYRQILGQKVEFLVSFYNNEISEKSEIFDDQFSVERPDGSNFTLKIRSTKLEDSAMYFCASSARVGEQYFGPGTRLTVT.

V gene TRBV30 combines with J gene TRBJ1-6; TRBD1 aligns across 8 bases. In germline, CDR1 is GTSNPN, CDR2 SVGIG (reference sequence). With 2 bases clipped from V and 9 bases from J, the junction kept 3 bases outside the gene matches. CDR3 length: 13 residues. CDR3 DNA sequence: TGTGCCTGGAGTACAGGGGGGGGTTCACCCCTCCACTTT. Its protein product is CAWSTGGGSPLHF.

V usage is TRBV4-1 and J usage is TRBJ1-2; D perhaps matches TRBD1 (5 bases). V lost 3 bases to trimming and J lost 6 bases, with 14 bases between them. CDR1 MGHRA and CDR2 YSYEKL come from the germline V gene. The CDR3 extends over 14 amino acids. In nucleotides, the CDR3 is TGCGCCAGCAGCCAGGTTCAGGGAATCGATGGCTACACCTTC. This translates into CASSQVQGIDGYTF.

In DNA form, the CDR3 reads TGTGCCAGCAGCTTGGAGCGGATAGTGAACATTCAGTACTTC. Translated, it gives CASSLERIVNIQYF. The gene calls are TRBV5-6 and TRBJ2-4; tentative D call: TRBD2 (5 bases). Germline V gene data show CDR1 as SGHDT and CDR2 as YYEEEE. V dropped 0 bases and J dropped 7 bases, with 11 bases sitting between them. The CDR3 loop spans 14 amino acids.

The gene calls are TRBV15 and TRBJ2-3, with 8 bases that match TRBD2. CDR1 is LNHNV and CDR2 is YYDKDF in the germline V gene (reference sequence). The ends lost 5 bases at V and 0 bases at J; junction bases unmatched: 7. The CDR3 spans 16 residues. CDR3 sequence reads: CATSVRGAMSTDTQYF. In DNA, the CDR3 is TGTGCCACCAGCGTGCGGGGGGCGATGAGCACAGATACGCAGTATTTT.

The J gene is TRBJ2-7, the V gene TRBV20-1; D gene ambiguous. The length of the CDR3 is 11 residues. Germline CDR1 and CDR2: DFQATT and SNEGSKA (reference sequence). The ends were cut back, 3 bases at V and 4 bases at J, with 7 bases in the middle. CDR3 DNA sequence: TGCAGTGCTAGCGGCACTTACGAGCAGTACTTC. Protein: CSASGTYEQYF.

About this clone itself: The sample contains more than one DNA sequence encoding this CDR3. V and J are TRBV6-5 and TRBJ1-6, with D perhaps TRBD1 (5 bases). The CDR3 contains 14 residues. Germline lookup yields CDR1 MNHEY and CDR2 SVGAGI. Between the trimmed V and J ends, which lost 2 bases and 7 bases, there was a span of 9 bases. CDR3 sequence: CASSYGTANSPLHF. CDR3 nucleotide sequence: TGTGCCAGCAGTTACGGGACGGCAAATTCACCCCTCCACTTT.

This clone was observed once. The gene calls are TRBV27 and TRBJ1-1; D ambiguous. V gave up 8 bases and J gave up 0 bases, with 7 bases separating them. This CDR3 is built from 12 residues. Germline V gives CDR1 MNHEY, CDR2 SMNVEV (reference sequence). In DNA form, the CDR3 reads TGTGCCAGCTGGACGGTGAACACTGAAGCTTTCTTT. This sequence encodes CASWTVNTEAFF.

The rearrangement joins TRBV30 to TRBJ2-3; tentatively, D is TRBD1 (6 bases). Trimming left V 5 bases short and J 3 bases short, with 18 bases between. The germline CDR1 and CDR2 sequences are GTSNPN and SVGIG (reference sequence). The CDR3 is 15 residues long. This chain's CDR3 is CAWSGRGGRTDTQYF. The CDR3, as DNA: TGTGCCTGGTCGGGCAGGGGTGGTAGGACAGATACGCAGTATTTT.